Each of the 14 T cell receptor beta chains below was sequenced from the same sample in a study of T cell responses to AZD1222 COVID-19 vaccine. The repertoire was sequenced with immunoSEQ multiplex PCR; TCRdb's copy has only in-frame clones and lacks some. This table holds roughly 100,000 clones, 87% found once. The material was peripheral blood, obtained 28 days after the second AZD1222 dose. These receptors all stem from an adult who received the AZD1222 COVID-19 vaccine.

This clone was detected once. The CDR3 bases are TGTGCCAGCTCACCACTGGCCCCGGGGATCTCCGAGCAGTACTTC. Encoded protein: CASSPLAPGISEQYF. The chain joins TRBV18 to TRBJ2-7; the D gene is possibly TRBD2 (5 bases). Between the trimmed V and J ends, which lost 1 base and 6 bases, there was a span of 16 bases. Germline CDR1 is KGHSH and CDR2 is LQKENI. This CDR3 contains 15 residues.

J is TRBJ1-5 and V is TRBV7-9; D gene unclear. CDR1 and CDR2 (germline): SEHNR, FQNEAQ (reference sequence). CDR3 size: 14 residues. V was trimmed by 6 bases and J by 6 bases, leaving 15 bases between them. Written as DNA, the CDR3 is TGTGCCAGCAGTCGGTCGGGCAACGGTCAGCCCCAGCATTTT. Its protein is CASSRSGNGQPQHF.

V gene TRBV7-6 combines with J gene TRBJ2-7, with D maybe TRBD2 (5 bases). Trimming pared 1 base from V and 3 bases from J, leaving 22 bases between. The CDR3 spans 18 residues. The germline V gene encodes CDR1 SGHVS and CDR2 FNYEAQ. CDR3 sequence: CASSLDISGSTTIYEQYF. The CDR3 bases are TGTGCCAGCAGCTTAGATATCAGCGGTTCCACGACTATCTACGAGCAGTACTTC.

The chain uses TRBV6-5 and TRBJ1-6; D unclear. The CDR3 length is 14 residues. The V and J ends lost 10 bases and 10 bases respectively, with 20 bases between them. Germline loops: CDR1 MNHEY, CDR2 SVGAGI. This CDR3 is CATDDPPRPSPLHF. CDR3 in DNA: TGTGCCACCGACGACCCGCCAAGACCCTCACCCCTCCACTTT.

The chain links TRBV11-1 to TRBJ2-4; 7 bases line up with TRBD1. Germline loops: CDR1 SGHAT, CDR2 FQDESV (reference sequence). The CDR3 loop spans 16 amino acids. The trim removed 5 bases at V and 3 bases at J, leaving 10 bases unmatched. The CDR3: CASSADRAEGKNIQYF. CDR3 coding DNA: TGTGCCAGCAGCGCAGACAGGGCCGAGGGCAAAAACATTCAGTACTTC.

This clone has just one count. The CDR3 loop is CASSLTGGTEAFF. CDR3 nucleotide sequence: TGTGCCAGCAGCTTAACGGGGGGCACTGAAGCTTTCTTT. The rearrangement joins TRBV7-3 to TRBJ1-1; possible D gene TRBD1, 5 bases. CDR1 is SGHTA and CDR2 is FQGTGA in the germline V gene. V was trimmed by 0 bases and J by 4 bases, leaving 6 bases between them. This CDR3 has 13 residues.

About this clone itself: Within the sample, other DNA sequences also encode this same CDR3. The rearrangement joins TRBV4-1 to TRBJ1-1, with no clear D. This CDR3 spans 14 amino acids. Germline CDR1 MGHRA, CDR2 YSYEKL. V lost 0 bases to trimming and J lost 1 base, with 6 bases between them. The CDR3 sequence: CASSQEIENTEAFF. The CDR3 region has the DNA TGCGCCAGCAGCCAAGAAATAGAGAACACTGAAGCTTTCTTT.

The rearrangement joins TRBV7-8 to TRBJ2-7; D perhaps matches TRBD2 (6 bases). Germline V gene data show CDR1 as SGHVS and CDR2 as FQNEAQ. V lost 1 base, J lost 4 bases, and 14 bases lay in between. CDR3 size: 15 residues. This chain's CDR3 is CASSLDRGTSYEQYF. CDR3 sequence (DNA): TGTGCCAGCAGCTTAGATCGGGGGACCTCTTACGAGCAGTACTTC.

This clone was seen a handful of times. CDR3 nucleotide sequence: TGTGCCAGCAGTTACATTAGCGGGGTGTTTTTT. Amino acid sequence: CASSYISGVFF. V gene TRBV6-2 or TRBV6-3 combines with J gene TRBJ2-2; 8 positions match TRBD2. Germline CDR1 MNHEY, CDR2 SVGEGT. This CDR3 comprises 11 residues. V trimming: 2 bases; J trimming: 15 bases; junction bases outside the gene matches: 2.

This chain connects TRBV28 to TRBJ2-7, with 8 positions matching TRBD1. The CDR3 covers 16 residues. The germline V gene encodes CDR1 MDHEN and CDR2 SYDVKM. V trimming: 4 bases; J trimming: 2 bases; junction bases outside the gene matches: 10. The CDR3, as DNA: TGTGCCAGCAGTTACGTGCGGACAGGGCACCCCTACGAGCAGTACTTC. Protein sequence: CASSYVRTGHPYEQYF.

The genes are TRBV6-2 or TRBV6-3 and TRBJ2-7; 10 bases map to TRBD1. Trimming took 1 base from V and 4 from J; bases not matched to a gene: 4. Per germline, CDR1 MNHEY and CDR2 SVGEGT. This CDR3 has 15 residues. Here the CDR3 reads CASSYFGTGDYEQYF. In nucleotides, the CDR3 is TGTGCCAGCAGTTACTTCGGGACAGGGGATTACGAGCAGTACTTC.

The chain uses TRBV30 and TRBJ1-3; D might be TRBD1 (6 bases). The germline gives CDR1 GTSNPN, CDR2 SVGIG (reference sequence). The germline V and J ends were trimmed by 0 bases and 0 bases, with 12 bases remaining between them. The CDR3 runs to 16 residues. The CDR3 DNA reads TGTGCCTGGAGTGTGGGGACACTTGACTCTGGAAACACCATATATTTT. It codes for CAWSVGTLDSGNTIYF.

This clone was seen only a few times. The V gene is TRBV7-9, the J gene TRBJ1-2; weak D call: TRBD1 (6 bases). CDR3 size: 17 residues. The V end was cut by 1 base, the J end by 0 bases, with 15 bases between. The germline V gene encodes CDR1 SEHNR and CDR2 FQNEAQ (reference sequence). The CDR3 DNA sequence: TGTGCCAGCAGCTTAGGAGGAGGGGGACGTGCTAACTATGGCTACACCTTC. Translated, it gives CASSLGGGGRANYGYTF.

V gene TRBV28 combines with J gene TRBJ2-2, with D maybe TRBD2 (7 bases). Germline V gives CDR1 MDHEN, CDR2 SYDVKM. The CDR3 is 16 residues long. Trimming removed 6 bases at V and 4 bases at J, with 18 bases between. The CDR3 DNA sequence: TGTGCCAGCAGCCTTCGGGGGGCGCGCCTCACCGGGGAGCTGTTTTTT. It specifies CASSLRGARLTGELFF.